This T cell receptor (beta chain) was obtained from a study of blood T cell repertoires in COVID-19. Study background: Sites across the United States, Italy and Spain contributed samples from acute and convalescent COVID-19.

The V end lost 0 bases, the J end lost 1 base, and 7 bases lay between the germline ends. The V gene's germline CDR1 is SGHKS and CDR2 YYEKEE (reference sequence). The CDR3 totals 14 residues. Original processing methods: From reference gene primer amplification, estimates of nucleated cell counts were derived. Measured with immunoSEQ multiplex PCR; TCRdb has only the in-frame clones, and not every one. The DNA was the basis for D and trimming; V, J and clone size are from that table. The sample shows 200,000 to 250,000 clones, 70% to 90% of them seen only once. The chain couples TRBV5-5 to TRBJ2-5, with D unclear. This receptor was obtained from an elderly man with acute or convalescent COVID-19. Sequencing was carried out using peripheral blood. The CDR3 is CASSLVTSQETQYF. The CDR3 DNA follows: TGTGCCAGCAGCTTGGTGACATCCCAAGAGACCCAGTACTTC.